What follows is one T cell receptor beta chain and its context. Antigen unknown. Here immunoSEQ multiplex PCR was the method, and the copy in TCRdb shows in-frame clones only, minus some. The sample records more than 85,000 clones, roughly nine tenths being singletons. This sample stems from a study of T cell responses to AZD1222 COVID-19 vaccine. General study points: In all cases, repertoires were sampled only after the peak T cell response. There were mostly white British donors and more females than males, and clonal diversity was possibly underestimated.

Germline values: CDR1 LNHDA, CDR2 SQIVND (reference sequence). The CDR3 covers 15 residues. The V gene lost 5 bases and the J gene lost 0 bases, with 13 bases spanning the gap. The chain is built from TRBV19 and TRBJ1-1, with D maybe TRBD1 (6 bases). The source material was peripheral blood, sampled on day 0 of AZD1222 vaccination. The source of this sequence is an adult in good health. CDR3 sequence reads: CASSVRGGLNTEAFF. DNA of the CDR3: TGTGCCAGTAGTGTAAGGGGGGGATTGAACACTGAAGCTTTCTTT.